The present T cell receptor beta chain was sequenced within a study of Graves' ophthalmopathy and Graves' hyperthyroidism. Study-level results: Blood also contained most of the expanded thyroid clonotypes above 0.001 frequency. Its predictions of ophthalmopathy progression gave the model over 65% sensitivity and 72.22% specificity.

Isolation of PBMCs was performed using 9.5 to 10 ml of fresh peripheral blood. CDR1 and CDR2 (germline): LNHDA, SQIVND (reference sequence). This CDR3 region has 14 residues. Unmatched junction bases numbered 3, after V lost 3 bases and J lost 2 bases. This clonotype appeared many times. Its antigen remains unknown. Beta-chain TCR CDR3 regions were amplified from RNA transcripts. First-round RT-PCR used HTBI primers; second-round multiplex PCR followed. TCRdb independently ran MiXCR on the multiplex PCR reads; one entry per CDR3 protein. The sample lists nearly 400,000 distinct CDR3 sequences, about a sixth seen once, with about 1.4% in the top ten.

The chain has TRBV19 and TRBJ2-7, with TRBD2 matching over 8 bases. The material sequenced was peripheral blood. This TCR came from a woman aged 18-29 years with Graves' ophthalmopathy. The CDR3 reads CASSMSGRAYEQYF. The CDR3 DNA reads TGTGCCAGTAGTATGAGCGGGAGAGCCTACGAGCAGTACTTC.